A selection of T cell receptor beta chains follows, all from one sample in a study of CD8 T cells in ankylosing spondylitis. Using its own MiXCR run on the 5' RACE reads, TCRdb lists one record per CDR3 protein. The table includes fewer than 500,000 distinct CDR3 sequences, 20% to 25% detected once. The sequencing input was blood, either unsorted or a sorted T cell fraction (not recorded which). The receptors originated from a male donor with ankylosing spondylitis. CDR3s include the opening cysteine and the closing phenylalanine or tryptophan.

CAISESPPGQGNTIYF,TRBV10-3
CSARDPSGPAFF,TRBV20-1
CSAGIVAGASTDTQYF,TRBV20-1
CASSFTPTNTGELFF,TRBV5-1
CALSPGVNQPQHF,TRBV10-3
CASSLVRGPREGGYTF,TRBV12-3/TRBV12-4
CASSYGTTYEQYF,TRBV12-3/TRBV12-4
CASSQDRVTEAFF,TRBV3-1
CAWRAGLAISYEQYF,TRBV30
CAISEKDRGAGELFF,TRBV10-3